A selection of T cell receptor beta chains follows, all from one sample in a study of regulatory T cells in long-lasting Graves disease. TCRdb reprocessed the multiplex PCR reads with MiXCR, giving one entry per CDR3 protein. The repertoire consists of some 560,000 distinct CDR3 sequences, with roughly 16% occurring once and the leading ten covering 20% to 30%. These same records also appear under a second study, on T cells in Graves' hyperthyroidism and ophthalmopathy.

The source was peripheral blood mononuclear cells (PBMCs), collected at new diagnosis, from a patient treated with antithyroid drugs. These receptors all stem from a woman aged 40-60 years with Graves disease. CDR3s include the opening cysteine and the closing phenylalanine or tryptophan. A D gene is named only where the DNA matches it firmly. Clone size is not always given. Where it is, it says once, few, many or a class for expanded clones.

size	V	D	J	CDR3	DNA
many	TRBV28	NA	TRBJ1-1	CASSRALGGTSFF	TGTGCCAGCAGTCGGGCCTTGGGGGGGACGTCTTTCTTT
many	TRBV29-1	NA	TRBJ2-7	CSVVGISYEQYF	TGCAGCGTTGTGGGGATCTCCTACGAGCAGTACTTC
many	TRBV13	TRBD2	TRBJ2-5	CASSMTSGEETQYF	TGTGCCAGCAGCATGACTAGCGGAGAAGAGACCCAGTACTTC
few	TRBV18	NA	TRBJ2-2	CASSLSAGQPTGELFF	TGTGCCAGCTCCCTTAGCGCCGGACAGCCTACCGGGGAGCTGTTTTTT
NA	TRBV6-2/TRBV6-3	NA	TRBJ1-6	CASRGAGNSSPLHF	TGTGCCAGCAGAGGCGCAGGGAATAGCTCACCCCTCCACTTT
NA	TRBV12-3/TRBV12-4	NA	TRBJ2-7	CASSSPRGGYEQYF	TGTGCCAGCAGTTCTCCTAGGGGGGGCTACGAGCAGTACTTC
many	TRBV18	NA	TRBJ1-1	CASSPPEKWTEAFF	TGTGCCAGCTCACCCCCAGAGAAGTGGACTGAAGCTTTCTTT
many	TRBV6-1	TRBD2	TRBJ2-3	CASSERGGLVFTDTQYF	TGTGCCAGCAGCGAACGCGGGGGTCTCGTTTTCACAGATACGCAGTATTTT
NA	TRBV18	NA	TRBJ1-4	CASSSGAGNEKLFF	TGTGCCAGCTCGTCAGGGGCCGGTAATGAAAAACTGTTTTTT
NA	TRBV2	TRBD1	TRBJ1-6	CASSLSGGQGNSPLHF	TGTGCCAGCAGCCTAAGCGGGGGACAGGGGAATTCACCCCTCCACTTT
NA	TRBV20-1	NA	TRBJ2-6	CSARQRRGSGANVLTF	TGCAGTGCCCGGCAGCGGCGGGGCTCTGGGGCCAACGTCCTGACTTTC
NA	TRBV6-1	NA	TRBJ2-3	CATREIDTQYF	TGTGCCACCCGTGAGATAGATACGCAGTATTTT
few	TRBV20-1	NA	TRBJ2-7	CSARDLGRGYEQYF	TGCAGTGCTAGAGATTTAGGCAGGGGTTACGAGCAGTACTTC
many	TRBV2	NA	TRBJ1-3	CASSETGGAGNTIYF	TGTGCCAGCAGTGAAACGGGAGGCGCTGGAAACACCATATATTTT
NA	TRBV4-1	NA	TRBJ1-6	CASSQVGRVDSYNSPLHF	TGCGCCAGCAGCCAAGTTGGCAGGGTGGACTCCTATAATTCACCCCTCCACTTT
NA	TRBV14	NA	TRBJ1-1	CASQKQGNTEAFF	TGTGCCAGCCAGAAGCAGGGGAACACTGAAGCTTTCTTT
once	TRBV28	TRBD2	TRBJ2-3	CASSRRAGGGDTQYF	TGTGCCAGCAGCCGGCGCGCGGGAGGGGGGGATACGCAGTATTTT
NA	TRBV20-1	NA	TRBJ1-2	CSAPSGQGGFSDGYTF	TGCAGTGCCCCTAGTGGGCAGGGTGGATTTTCAGACGGCTACACCTTC
NA	TRBV18	NA	TRBJ1-5	CASSPGRGQPQHF	TGTGCCAGCTCACCAGGACGGGGCCAGCCCCAGCATTTT
NA	TRBV7-9	NA	TRBJ1-1	CAINRDAAFF	TGTGCCATCAACCGGGACGCAGCTTTCTTT
few	TRBV6-1	NA	TRBJ2-2	CASRRTNTGELFF	TGTGCCAGCCGGAGGACGAACACCGGGGAGCTGTTTTTT
few	TRBV4-1	NA	TRBJ1-5	CASSQQQAPNQPQHF	TGCGCCAGCAGCCAACAACAGGCTCCTAATCAGCCCCAGCATTTT
NA	TRBV10-2	TRBD2	TRBJ2-2	CASKGLGETGELFF	TGCGCCAGCAAGGGACTAGGTGAAACCGGGGAGCTGTTTTTT
few	TRBV10-3	NA	TRBJ1-6	CAIGEGNSPLHF	TGTGCCATTGGGGAAGGTAATTCACCCCTCCACTTT
many	TRBV3-1	NA	TRBJ2-1	CASSQGVVREQFF	TGTGCCAGCAGCCAAGGAGTTGTCAGGGAGCAGTTCTTC
NA	TRBV19	NA	TRBJ1-4	CASSIGGGAVAEKLFF	TGTGCCAGTAGTATAGGTGGGGGGGCCGTCGCTGAAAAACTGTTTTTT
NA	TRBV15	NA	TRBJ1-4	CATSSRAYAEKLFF	TGTGCCACCAGCAGCAGGGCCTATGCTGAAAAACTGTTTTTT
NA	TRBV6-1	TRBD1	TRBJ1-5	CASSPYTGENQPQHF	TGTGCCAGCAGTCCCTACACAGGGGAGAATCAGCCCCAGCATTTT
NA	TRBV7-2	NA	TRBJ2-3	CASSSPPGDFYF	TGTGCCAGCAGCTCCCCCCCAGGGGATTTTTATTTT
few	TRBV19	NA	TRBJ1-2	CASSRQSSNYGYTF	TGTGCCAGTAGTAGACAGAGTTCTAACTATGGCTACACCTTC
few	TRBV12-3/TRBV12-4	NA	TRBJ2-1	CASSFGGIEQFF	TGTGCCAGCAGTTTTGGGGGGATTGAGCAGTTCTTC
many	TRBV5-1	TRBD1	TRBJ1-1	CASSWTGDTEAFF	TGTGCCAGCAGTTGGACAGGGGACACTGAAGCTTTCTTT
many	TRBV5-1	TRBD1	TRBJ1-2	CASRSPGQGYGYTF	TGCGCCAGCAGATCTCCGGGACAGGGCTATGGCTACACCTTC
many	TRBV12-3/TRBV12-4	NA	TRBJ2-7	CASSLRTGSYEQYF	TGTGCCAGCAGCCTAAGGACTGGGAGCTACGAGCAGTACTTC
NA	TRBV6-1	NA	TRBJ2-2	CASRGRGAGGELFF	TGTGCCAGCAGAGGGAGAGGGGCAGGCGGGGAGCTGTTTTTT
many	TRBV9	NA	TRBJ1-1	CASSVRVGTEAFF	TGTGCCAGCAGCGTAAGGGTGGGCACTGAAGCTTTCTTT
few	TRBV10-1	TRBD2	TRBJ2-1	CASSDLAGDNNEQFF	TGCGCCAGCAGCGACTTAGCGGGGGACAACAATGAGCAGTTCTTC
many	TRBV7-2	TRBD1	TRBJ2-7	CASSLWDSYEQYF	TGTGCCAGCAGCTTATGGGACAGCTACGAGCAGTACTTC
many	TRBV30	NA	TRBJ1-2	CAWEPGSYHGYTF	TGTGCCTGGGAACCCGGGAGCTACCATGGCTACACCTTC
few	TRBV7-9	NA	TRBJ1-1	CASSLSRGDLAFF	TGTGCCAGCAGCTTAAGCAGGGGCGACCTAGCTTTCTTT
few	TRBV5-1	TRBD1	TRBJ2-2	CASSFRDRIYTGELFF	TGCGCCAGCAGCTTCCGGGACAGGATTTACACCGGGGAGCTGTTTTTT
NA	TRBV6-5	TRBD1	TRBJ1-1	CASSYSGRGTNTEAFF	TGTGCCAGCAGTTACTCGGGCAGGGGGACGAACACTGAAGCTTTCTTT
many	TRBV27	TRBD1	TRBJ1-4	CASSLGTGGEKLFF	TGTGCCAGCAGCTTGGGTACAGGGGGTGAAAAACTGTTTTTT
NA	TRBV5-1	NA	TRBJ2-3	CASSLGQGGTNTQYF	TGCGCCAGCAGCTTGGGGCAGGGGGGAACGAATACGCAGTATTTT
many	TRBV6-5	NA	TRBJ1-5	CASSYRSTDQPQHF	TGTGCCAGCAGCTACCGTTCGACAGATCAGCCCCAGCATTTT
many	TRBV18	NA	TRBJ1-5	CASCTGLEEPQHF	TGTGCCAGCTGCACGGGGCTCGAGGAGCCCCAGCATTTT
NA	TRBV19	NA	TRBJ1-5	CASSISREGNQPQHF	TGTGCCAGTAGTATTTCCAGGGAGGGCAATCAGCCCCAGCATTTT
many	TRBV5-1	NA	TRBJ2-1	CASSLALAHEQFF	TGCGCCAGCAGCTTGGCCCTAGCCCATGAGCAGTTCTTC
many	TRBV18	NA	TRBJ1-1	CASSPEAATNTEAFF	TGTGCCAGCTCACCAGAGGCGGCGACGAACACTGAAGCTTTCTTT
few	TRBV9	TRBD1	TRBJ1-2	CASSAGDRDGYTF	TGTGCCAGCAGCGCAGGGGACAGGGACGGCTACACCTTC
NA	TRBV20-1	NA	TRBJ1-1	CSARDLGDTEAFF	TGCAGTGCTAGAGATTTGGGGGACACTGAAGCTTTCTTT
NA	TRBV6-5	TRBD1	TRBJ2-3	CASSLEGTGGRDTQYF	TGTGCCAGCAGTTTGGAGGGGACAGGGGGCCGGGATACGCAGTATTTT
many	TRBV6-5	TRBD1	TRBJ2-1	CASSSGTGPHNEQFF	TGTGCCAGCAGTTCAGGGACAGGCCCCCACAATGAGCAGTTCTTC
NA	TRBV18	NA	TRBJ1-1	CASSPTVERRNTEAFF	TGTGCCAGCTCACCCACGGTTGAGAGACGCAACACTGAAGCTTTCTTT
many	TRBV7-9	NA	TRBJ1-5	CASSFPNQPQHF	TGTGCCAGCAGCTTCCCCAATCAGCCCCAGCATTTT
NA	TRBV12-3/TRBV12-4	NA	TRBJ2-6	CASTLSYSGANVLTF	TGTGCCAGCACCCTGAGCTACTCTGGGGCCAACGTCCTGACTTTC
NA	TRBV28	TRBD2	TRBJ2-1	CASSFSSSGSSYQWEQFF	TGTGCCAGTAGTTTCTCTTCTAGCGGGAGTTCTTATCAGTGGGAGCAGTTCTTC
NA	TRBV6-2/TRBV6-3	NA	TRBJ1-1	CAGGSRAGTEAFF	TGTGCCGGCGGCTCCCGCGCGGGCACTGAAGCTTTCTTT
once	TRBV6-1	NA	TRBJ1-5	CASNPLGSRDQPQHF	TGTGCCAGCAACCCCCTGGGGAGTAGGGATCAGCCCCAGCATTTT
once	TRBV6-5	TRBD2	TRBJ2-1	CASSYEGGGAGNEQFF	TGTGCCAGCAGTTATGAAGGCGGGGGGGCGGGGAATGAGCAGTTCTTC